The present T cell receptor beta chain was sequenced within a study of OX40 agonist ivuxolimab in advanced cancers. Overall study: The dose-escalation group included hepatocellular carcinoma, melanoma, renal cell carcinoma and head and neck cancer. Overall study findings and caveats: At doses 0.1 to 3.0 mg/kg, CD4+ and CD8+ clones expanded.

Clones were read by immunoSEQ multiplex PCR, and TCRdb kept only the in-frame ones, dropping some. Seen here are about 130,000 clones, under 95% observed once, and the top ten hold 0.7% to 0.9%. CDR3 length: 13 residues. Between the trimmed V and J ends, which lost 4 bases and 4 bases, there was a span of 10 bases. From germline, CDR1 is SNHLY and CDR2 FYNNEI. In regard to this clone: Its antigen remains unidentified.

The gene calls are TRBV2 and TRBJ2-5; D is possibly TRBD2 (5 bases). The source was CD4+ or CD8+ T cells sorted from blood, collected in a trial of the OX40 agonist ivuxolimab. The clonotype originates from an adult with an advanced solid tumor such as melanoma, head and neck, liver or kidney cancer. CDR3 sequence: CASSGVRGETQYF. Here the CDR3 DNA reads TGTGCCAGCAGTGGAGTCCGGGGAGAGACCCAGTACTTC.